Listed here are 28 T cell receptor beta chains from one sample, sequenced in a study of regulatory T cells in long-lasting Graves disease. The TCR beta library used iRepertoire HTBI primers with Arm-PCR amplification of CDR3. TCRdb recomputed calls from the multiplex PCR reads with MiXCR, one row per CDR3 protein. The sample lists roughly 490,000 distinct CDR3 sequences, roughly 23% seen once, with roughly 14% in the top ten. Time point in this sample: persistent/refractory GD, antithyroid drugs over 5 years with positive TRAb. Researchers made the TCR library from RNA that was extracted from PBMCs. Material: peripheral blood mononuclear cells (PBMCs), obtained when the disease was refractory, from a patient treated with antithyroid drugs. These receptors all come from a female donor with Graves disease.

This clonotype was seen more than once but under ten times. The rearrangement links TRBV9 to TRBJ1-1; the D gene is possibly TRBD1 (6 bases). Germline CDR1 reads SGDLS; CDR2 reads YYNGEE. Trimming shortened V by 3 bases and J by 3 bases, and 12 bases separated the two germline ends. CDR3 length equals 14 residues. CDR3 DNA sequence: TGTGCCAGCAGCGCGGGGGGCGGGTACACTGAAGCTTTCTTT. Residues: CASSAGGGYTEAFF. Supplemented by reference TRBV9 and TRBJ1-1, the full variable domain reads DSGVTQTPKHLITATGQRVTLRCSPRSGDLSVYWYQQSLDQGLQFLIQYYNGEERAKGNILERFSAQQFPDLHSELNLSSLELGDSALYFCASSAGGGYTEAFFGQGTRLTVV.

This clonotype was picked up a small number of times. The chain couples TRBV14 to TRBJ1-1, with TRBD1 identical over 8 bases. After removal of 0 bases from V and 10 bases from J, the junction contained 4 bases not matched to a gene. This CDR3 has 13 amino acids. Germline values: CDR1 SGHDN, CDR2 FVKESK. CDR3 loop: CASSQEQGVRAFF. The CDR3 DNA sequence: TGTGCCAGCAGCCAAGAACAGGGGGTCCGAGCTTTCTTT.

This clonotype was seen many times. V gene TRBV27 combines with J gene TRBJ1-1; tentatively, D is TRBD1 (5 bases). V lost 6 bases and J 4 bases, leaving 12 bases between the germline ends. The CDR3 totals 13 residues. CDR1 and CDR2 from the germline V gene are MNHEY and SMNVEV (reference sequence). CDR3 region: CASSYAGGTEAFF. CDR3 sequence (DNA): TGTGCCAGCAGCTACGCTGGGGGCACTGAAGCTTTCTTT.

This clonotype was picked up many times. The genes are TRBV28 and TRBJ1-1, with D possibly being TRBD1 (5 bases). The ends were cut back, 1 base at V and 2 bases at J, with 20 bases in the middle. The length of the CDR3 is 18 residues. Germline CDR1 MDHEN, CDR2 SYDVKM. CDR3 coding DNA: TGTGCCAGCAGTTTATTGCTGGTTTCGGGGGGAAGAAACACTGAAGCTTTCTTT. Amino acids: CASSLLLVSGGRNTEAFF.

This clonotype was detected only a few times. The CDR3 sequence is CASRASGDSYGYTF. The CDR3 coding sequence is TGTGCCAGCAGAGCCTCGGGGGACAGCTATGGCTACACCTTC. V gene TRBV7-9 combines with J gene TRBJ1-2; 7 bases match TRBD1. J lost 4 bases, V lost 6 bases, and 8 bases had no gene match. This CDR3 comprises 14 residues. Looked up from germline, CDR1 is SEHNR and CDR2 is FQNEAQ (reference sequence). The entire variable domain, with the rest obtained from reference TRBV7-9 and TRBJ1-2, is as follows: DTGVSQNPRHKITKRGQNVTFRCDPISEHNRLYWYRQTLGQGPEFLTYFQNEAQLEKSRLLSDRFSAERPKGSFSTLEIQRTEQGDSAMYLCASRASGDSYGYTFGSGTRLTVV.

The chain employs TRBV9 and TRBJ2-2; 10 bases fit TRBD2. The ends lost 3 bases at V and 8 bases at J; junction bases unmatched: 7. The length of the CDR3 is 15 residues. Germline V gives CDR1 SGDLS, CDR2 YYNGEE. This chain's CDR3 is CASSAPGLAIGELFF. CDR3 in DNA: TGTGCCAGCAGCGCCCCGGGACTAGCGATAGGGGAGCTGTTTTTT.

The chain joins TRBV24-1 to TRBJ1-5; 10 bases are a match to TRBD1. The length of the CDR3 is 17 residues. The V gene's germline CDR1 is KGHDR and CDR2 SFDVKD. V lost 4 bases and J lost 3; bases outside the gene matches: 8. DNA for the CDR3: TGTGCCACCAGTGACCGGACAGGGGGGGATTTCAATCAGCCCCAGCATTTT. Residues: CATSDRTGGDFNQPQHF.

The chain couples TRBV20-1 to TRBJ1-5; 8 nucleotides align to TRBD1. The CDR3 has 16 amino acids. From germline, CDR1 is DFQATT and CDR2 SNEGSKA (reference sequence). The V gene end was trimmed by 0 bases and the J gene end by 4 bases; junction bases not matched to a gene: 8. CDR3 residues: CSARDVGQGTNQPQHF. Written as DNA, the CDR3 is TGCAGTGCTAGAGACGTAGGACAGGGTACGAATCAGCCCCAGCATTTT.

The chain's CDR3 is CSARRPGVGTEAFF. CDR3 sequence (DNA): TGCAGTGCCCGAAGGCCGGGGGTGGGCACTGAAGCTTTCTTT. The V call is TRBV20-1, the J call TRBJ1-1; a weak D match, TRBD1 (5 bases). This CDR3 contains 14 residues. Germline CDR1 is DFQATT and CDR2 is SNEGSKA (reference sequence). V was trimmed by 6 bases and J by 4 bases, leaving 18 bases between them.

The chain uses TRBV3-1 and TRBJ2-7; D is perhaps TRBD2 (6 bases). The CDR3 length is 14 residues. The V and J ends lost 1 base and 5 bases respectively, with 12 bases between them. Germline CDR1 is LGHDT and CDR2 is YNNKEL (reference sequence). For the CDR3, the DNA is TGTGCCAGCAGCCAAGTTGCGGGAAACAACGAGCAGTACTTC. This gives the protein CASSQVAGNNEQYF.

Worth noting for this clonotype: This may come from a read error, since a much larger clone is one base off. The chain carries TRBV6-1 and TRBJ2-5; tentatively, D is TRBD2 (5 bases). Germline CDR1 MNHNS, CDR2 SASEGT. The V end was cut by 5 bases, the J end by 3 bases, with 13 bases between. The CDR3 extends over 14 amino acids. The chain's CDR3 is CASSPPGMKETQYF. CDR3 nucleotides: TGTGCCAGCAGTCCACCGGGGATGAAAGAGACCCAGTACTTC.

This clonotype was observed many times. The chain couples TRBV7-9 to TRBJ1-1; D remains ambiguous. V gave up 1 base and J gave up 2 bases, with 2 bases separating them. CDR3 length: 12 amino acids. Per germline, CDR1 SEHNR and CDR2 FQNEAQ (reference sequence). The CDR3 sequence: CASSLDNTEAFF. CDR3 coding DNA: TGTGCCAGCAGCTTAGACAACACTGAAGCTTTCTTT.

The chain uses TRBV4-3 and TRBJ2-4, with D unresolved. The CDR3 sequence is 14 residues long. CDR1 is LGHNA and CDR2 is YSLEER in the germline V gene. Trimming left V 5 bases short and J 2 bases short, with 10 bases between. In nucleotides, the CDR3 is TGCGCCAGCAGCTCGGCTGGGACCAAAAACATTCAGTACTTC. Protein sequence: CASSSAGTKNIQYF.

There are many counts of this clonotype. This chain links TRBV2 with TRBJ2-7, with TRBD2 matching over 15 bases. In germline, CDR1 is SNHLY, CDR2 FYNNEI. CDR3 length: 17 residues. Trimming took 6 bases from V and 0 from J; bases not matched to a gene: 6. The CDR3 is CASRHPGLAGGSYEQYF. In DNA form, the CDR3 reads TGTGCCAGCAGGCACCCGGGACTAGCGGGGGGCTCCTACGAGCAGTACTTC.

This clonotype was counted at least ten times. V gene TRBV7-2 combines with J gene TRBJ1-1, with D unclear. The length of the CDR3 is 14 residues. CDR1 and CDR2 from the germline V gene are SGHTA and FQGNSA. V lost 4 bases and J lost 0, with 9 bases in between. CDR3 nucleotide sequence: TGTGCCAGCAGCTCAGTCTTGGTGAACACTGAAGCTTTCTTT. It translates to CASSSVLVNTEAFF.

The CDR3: CASSVDRASTDTQYF. The CDR3 DNA reads TGCGCCAGCAGCGTCGACAGGGCTAGCACAGATACGCAGTATTTT. The chain joins TRBV5-1 to TRBJ2-3; 7 bases agree with TRBD1. The CDR3 is made up of 15 amino acids. Germline loops: CDR1 SGHRS, CDR2 YFSETQ. After removal of 4 bases from V and 0 bases from J, the junction contained 5 bases not matched to a gene.

The chain recombines TRBV27 with TRBJ1-4, with D tentatively TRBD1 (6 bases). CDR3 length: 16 amino acids. V shed 6 bases and J shed 1 base, with 15 bases lying between them. Per germline, CDR1 MNHEY and CDR2 SMNVEV (reference sequence). The CDR3 DNA is TGTGCCAGCAGCCCCCAGGGGTTGATAACTAATGAAAAACTGTTTTTT. Translated: CASSPQGLITNEKLFF.

This clonotype has only a few counts. This sequence joins TRBV6-2 or TRBV6-3 and TRBJ2-5, with 8 bases lining up with TRBD2. This CDR3 is 13 amino acids long. V was clipped by 8 bases and J by 5 bases; unmatched bases: 7. Germline CDR1 and CDR2: MNHEY and SVGEGT. As DNA, the CDR3 is TGTGCCAGCTCGGGGGGGCCAGCGGAGACCCAGTACTTC. Protein: CASSGGPAETQYF.

The genes are TRBV6-2 or TRBV6-3 and TRBJ1-1, with D perhaps matching TRBD1 (5 bases). The V gene lost 6 bases and the J gene lost 4 bases, with 18 bases spanning the gap. CDR3 size: 15 residues. CDR1 and CDR2 from the germline V gene are MNHEY and SVGEGT. The CDR3 spells CASSPLGQGLTEAFF. The CDR3 nucleotides are TGTGCCAGCAGCCCCCTCGGGCAGGGTCTCACTGAAGCTTTCTTT.

Ten or more counts support this clonotype. V usage is TRBV15 and J usage is TRBJ1-1; D gene ambiguous. Trimming stripped 0 bases from V and 0 bases from J, with 8 bases between. This CDR3 region has 15 residues. CDR1 is LNHNV and CDR2 is YYDKDF in the germline V gene (reference sequence). In nucleotides, the CDR3 is TGTGCCACCAGCAGAGATCTGAAGATGAACACTGAAGCTTTCTTT. Translation: CATSRDLKMNTEAFF.

The chain uses TRBV12-3 or TRBV12-4 and TRBJ2-2; maybe TRBD1 (7 bases). The CDR3 covers 15 residues. Between the trimmed V and J ends, which lost 3 bases and 4 bases, there was a span of 12 bases. The CDR3 here is CASSFGRGVTGELFF. The CDR3 DNA sequence: TGTGCCAGCAGTTTTGGCAGGGGGGTCACCGGGGAGCTGTTTTTT.

In regard to this clonotype: A read error is possible here, since a much larger clone lies one base away. The rearrangement joins TRBV11-2 to TRBJ2-7; the match to TRBD1 covers 8 bases. Germline-derived CDR1 and CDR2 are SGHAT and FQNNGV. The CDR3 covers 15 residues. The CDR3 region is CACSLGQGAIHEQYF. CDR3 nucleotides: TGTGCCTGCAGCTTAGGGCAGGGGGCAATCCACGAGCAGTACTTC.

This clonotype showed up many times. The chain combines TRBV9 with TRBJ1-6; D is unresolved. Trimming removed 4 bases at V and 10 bases at J, with 18 bases between. Germline V lookup: CDR1 SGDLS, CDR2 YYNGEE. This CDR3 is 15 amino acids long. The CDR3 loop reads CASSLSPSSMSPLHF. CDR3 coding DNA: TGTGCCAGCAGCTTAAGCCCAAGCTCGATGTCACCCCTCCACTTT.

This clonotype occurred many times. The chain employs TRBV27 and TRBJ2-7, with TRBD1 identical over 9 bases. Trimming removed 5 bases from V and 5 bases from J; junction bases left unmatched: 4. The CDR3 runs 13 residues. The germline V gene has CDR1 MNHEY and CDR2 SMNVEV (reference sequence). CDR3 DNA: TGTGCCAGCAGTCTTGACAGGGGGAACGAGCAGTACTTC. This gives the protein CASSLDRGNEQYF.

This clonotype was seen many times. The gene calls are TRBV7-3 and TRBJ1-1; 10 nucleotides agree with TRBD1. V gave up 4 bases and J gave up 2 bases; unmatched junction bases: 7. The length of the CDR3 is 16 residues. Germline assignment: CDR1 SGHTA and CDR2 FQGTGA. The DNA of the CDR3 is TGTGCCAGCAGCTGTAAGTGGACAGGGGGAAACACTGAAGCTTTCTTT. Protein sequence: CASSCKWTGGNTEAFF.

This clonotype was seen a few times. This chain connects TRBV13 to TRBJ2-7; 10 bases are shared with TRBD2. V shed 2 bases, J shed 4 bases, and the junction held 5 bases outside the gene matches. From germline, CDR1 is PRHDT and CDR2 FYEKMQ (reference sequence). The CDR3 contains 15 residues. CDR3 loop: CASSLRAGGPYEQYF. CDR3 DNA sequence: TGTGCCAGCAGCTTACGAGCGGGGGGGCCTTACGAGCAGTACTTC.

This clonotype has a count of ten or more. The chain employs TRBV7-9 and TRBJ1-2; 7 nucleotides align to TRBD1. This CDR3 region has 13 residues. Losses at the gene ends were 5 bases for V and 6 bases for J; bases not matched to a gene: 6. The germline gives CDR1 SEHNR, CDR2 FQNEAQ (reference sequence). This CDR3 reads CASSTTGMDGYTF. The CDR3 nucleotides read TGTGCCAGCAGCACGACAGGGATGGATGGCTACACCTTC.

This clonotype appeared once. The V call is TRBV3-1, the J call TRBJ2-7; D is undetermined. The CDR3 extends over 15 amino acids. Trimming shortened V by 1 base and J by 3 bases, and 13 bases separated the two germline ends. CDR1 is LGHDT, CDR2 YNNKEL, per germline (reference sequence). The CDR3 sequence: CASSQVSLRDYEQYF. CDR3 nucleotides: TGTGCCAGCAGCCAAGTTTCACTTCGAGACTACGAGCAGTACTTC.